These 9 T cell receptor beta chains came from one sample sequenced in a study of T cell repertoires in cytomegalovirus infection (dated by TCRdb to the late 2010s). Taken with the paper, the label for treatment or condition translates to: in vitro stimulation with specific CMV peptide epitopes to enrich CMV-specific T cells. Sequencing was carried out with an Illumina HiSeq 1500. TCRdb took the public reads, trimmed them with fastp at Q25, ran MiXCR for clone calling and kept in-frame beta chains. Entries are consolidated by CDR3 protein sequence, retaining the most common genes and DNA. This sample gives about half a million distinct CDR3 sequences in total; more than 30% of them show up just once. 17% of the sample goes to the ten largest clones. These TCRs' antigens remain unknown. The starting material was cultured PBMCs, obtained from culture after CMV antigen stimulation. These TCRs come from a human donor in good health (CMV status not recorded). Some clones in this sample may be carry-over from other donors' samples.

The chain carries TRBV12-3 or TRBV12-4 and TRBJ1-5; TRBD1 might be the D (5 bases). This CDR3 comprises 14 residues. Trimming cost V 7 bases and J 3 bases, with 13 bases left between them. Here the CDR3 DNA reads TGTGCCAGCAAAACAGGCAATTCCAATCAGCCCCAGCATTTT. It translates to CASKTGNSNQPQHF.

This chain joins TRBV4-1 and TRBJ1-2; D may be TRBD1 (5 bases). V lost 3 bases, J lost 5 bases, and 16 bases lay in between. Germline CDR1 and CDR2: MGHRA and YSYEKL. The CDR3 runs 15 residues. The CDR3 nucleotides read TGCGCCAGCAGCCACCGCGGGGCGGGTGAATATGGCTACACCTTC. This encodes CASSHRGAGEYGYTF.

This clonotype was detected only a few times. The CDR3 reads CASSFLMDGSYNEQFF. CDR3 nucleotides: TGTGCCAGCAGCTTTCTAATGGACGGCTCCTACAATGAGCAGTTCTTC. J is TRBJ2-1 and V is TRBV5-6; D is uncertain. V was cut by 2 bases and J by 0 bases, with 12 bases left in between. Germline values: CDR1 SGHDT, CDR2 YYEEEE. The CDR3 consists of 16 residues.

This clonotype has a handful of counts. The V gene is TRBV7-8, the J gene TRBJ2-3; D is perhaps TRBD2 (5 bases). The V end was cut by 2 bases, the J end by 6 bases, with 12 bases between. CDR3 length: 14 amino acids. Germline-derived CDR1 and CDR2 are SGHVS and FQNEAQ. The CDR3 here is CASSLREGLDTQYF. The CDR3 coding sequence is TGTGCCAGCAGCTTAAGAGAGGGCCTTGATACGCAGTATTTT.

J is TRBJ2-2 and V is TRBV7-2; D uncertain. The CDR3 runs to 13 residues. Trimming removed 6 bases at V and 7 bases at J, with 12 bases between. CDR1 is SGHTA, CDR2 FQGNSA, per germline. CDR3 amino acids: CASSSMWNGELFF. As DNA, the CDR3 is TGTGCCAGCAGTTCAATGTGGAACGGGGAGCTGTTTTTT.

The chain combines TRBV28 with TRBJ2-7, with D perhaps matching TRBD1 (6 bases). This CDR3 region has 13 residues. CDR1 is MDHEN, CDR2 SYDVKM, per germline. The V end lost 4 bases, the J end lost 2 bases, and 9 bases lay between the germline ends. CDR3 amino acids: CASSSQGPYEQYV. In nucleotides, the CDR3 is TGTGCCAGCAGTTCACAGGGCCCCTACGAGCAGTACGTC.

CDR3 protein: CASSLWRDNSPLHF. CDR3 nucleotides: TGTGCCAGCAGTTTATGGAGGGATAATTCACCCCTCCACTTT. The V gene is TRBV12-3 or TRBV12-4, the J gene TRBJ1-6, with D hard to call. The CDR3 is 14 residues long. V lost 2 bases and J 5 bases, leaving 7 bases between the germline ends.

The V gene is TRBV20-1, the J gene TRBJ2-6; 15 bases agree with TRBD2. This CDR3 is built from 19 residues. CDR1 and CDR2 (germline): DFQATT, SNEGSKA (reference sequence). Unmatched junction bases numbered 5, after V lost 0 bases and J lost 2 bases. Here the CDR3 DNA reads TGCAGTGCTAGAGATAGGACTAGCGGGAGGGCAGCTGGGGCCAACGTCCTGACTTTC. Protein sequence: CSARDRTSGRAAGANVLTF.

The V and J genes are TRBV12-3 or TRBV12-4 and TRBJ2-1; D gene unclear. There are 15 residues in the CDR3. V lost 5 bases and J lost 6, with 17 bases in between. CDR3 sequence reads: CASSQSETSSNEQFF. CDR3 coding DNA: TGTGCCAGCAGTCAAAGCGAGACTTCGTCCAATGAGCAGTTCTTC.